Below, 13 T cell receptor beta chains from the same sample are listed, as sequenced in a study of glioma-infiltrating T cells. The iRepertoire nested amplicon-rescue multiplex PCR amplified TCR alpha and beta CDR3s from RNA. TCRdb analysed the multiplex PCR reads with MiXCR anew, one entry per CDR3 protein. Of 300,000 to 450,000 distinct CDR3 sequences detected, less than 50% appear once; the ten largest clones hold about 12%. The sequenced material came from glioma tissue, nonneoplastic brain tissue, or PBMCs (not recorded which). The receptors come from a human donor with low-grade glioma or glioblastoma, undergoing nonglioma brain surgery, or in good health (not recorded which).

A remark on this clonotype: This may stem from a read error, because a much larger clone lies one nucleotide away. The CDR3 region has the DNA TGTGCCAGCAGAAGCCGGGACTACCAAGAGACCCAGTACTTC. Translation: CASRSRDYQETQYF. The chain is built from TRBV7-2 and TRBJ2-5; tentative D call: TRBD2 (6 bases). The V end lost 6 bases, the J end lost 0 bases, and 11 bases lay between the germline ends. CDR3 length: 14 residues. Germline CDR1 is SGHTA and CDR2 is FQGNSA.

The chain recombines TRBV27 with TRBJ2-1, with TRBD2 matching 7 bases. CDR3 length: 15 amino acids. CDR1 is MNHEY, CDR2 SMNVEV, per germline (reference sequence). Trimming at V came to 5 bases and at J to 8 bases, leaving 12 bases not matched to a gene. This chain's CDR3 is CASSLRLAVKDEQFF. The CDR3 DNA reads TGTGCCAGCAGTCTAAGGCTAGCGGTGAAGGATGAGCAGTTCTTC.

This clonotype was counted between two and nine times. The CDR3 DNA follows: TGTGCCAGCAGTTACTTGGCGGGAGGATTATACAATGAGCAGTTCTTC. Protein sequence: CASSYLAGGLYNEQFF. This chain joins TRBV6-2 or TRBV6-3 and TRBJ2-1; 8 bases are a match to TRBD2. Germline V gives CDR1 MNHEY, CDR2 SVGEGT. J was trimmed by 4 bases and V by 1 base; bases with no gene match: 6. The CDR3 contains 16 residues.

The sample holds one count of this clonotype. The rearrangement joins TRBV7-2 to TRBJ2-3, with unresolved D. Gene TRBJ1-5 matches the end of the DNA better, so the J call may be wrong. Germline CDR1 SGHTA, CDR2 FQGNSA. The CDR3 sequence is 15 residues long. The CDR3 DNA reads TGTGCCAGCAGCTTAGGAGAGGCGATCACAGATACGCAGCATTTT. Its protein product is CASSLGEAITDTQHF.

The chain links TRBV5-4 to TRBJ2-1; 10 bases line up with TRBD2. The length of the CDR3 is 16 residues. Germline-derived CDR1 and CDR2 are SGHNT and YYREEE (reference sequence). V shed 3 bases, J shed 4 bases, and the junction held 7 bases outside the gene matches. The CDR3 nucleotides are TGTGCCAGCAGCTCTCTAGGACTAGCGGAGTACAATGAGCAGTTCTTC. Protein: CASSSLGLAEYNEQFF.

At least ten counts were recorded for this clonotype. The V and J genes are TRBV27 and TRBJ2-1; either TRBD1 or TRBD2 may fit D (5 bases each). V lost 5 bases and J 4 bases, leaving 9 bases between the germline ends. The germline V gene has CDR1 MNHEY and CDR2 SMNVEV (reference sequence). This CDR3 has 13 amino acids. The CDR3 nucleotides are TGTGCCAGCAGTACGTGGGGGTACAATGAGCAGTTCTTC. This encodes CASSTWGYNEQFF.

The chain employs TRBV3-1 and TRBJ2-7; the D is unclear. V was pared by 5 bases and J by 1 base, with 9 bases between. The CDR3 sequence is 13 residues long. Germline CDR1 is LGHDT and CDR2 is YNNKEL (reference sequence). The CDR3: CASSFPASYEQYF. The CDR3 nucleotides read TGTGCCAGCAGCTTCCCGGCTTCCTACGAGCAGTACTTC.

This clonotype came up a few times. CDR3 protein: CSASRMGSARGTQYF. The CDR3 nucleotides read TGCAGTGCTAGCCGTATGGGCAGCGCCCGGGGTACGCAGTATTTT. The chain links TRBV20-1 to TRBJ2-3, with D possibly TRBD2 on 5 matching bases. The germline gives CDR1 DFQATT, CDR2 SNEGSKA (reference sequence). The V end was cut by 3 bases, the J end by 8 bases, with 21 bases between. The CDR3 loop spans 15 amino acids.

The chain carries TRBV28 and TRBJ2-1; D remains ambiguous. The CDR3 has 12 amino acids. The V end was cut by 3 bases, the J end by 5 bases, with 5 bases between. CDR1 and CDR2 from the germline V gene are MDHEN and SYDVKM. The CDR3 loop is CASSFSDNEQFF. The CDR3 DNA reads TGTGCCAGCAGTTTCTCGGACAATGAGCAGTTCTTC.

This clonotype was detected only a few times. The V gene is TRBV20-1, the J gene TRBJ2-1; 12 positions agree with TRBD2. The CDR3 contains 17 residues. The germline V gene encodes CDR1 DFQATT and CDR2 SNEGSKA (reference sequence). V lost 4 bases to trimming and J lost 0 bases; unmatched junction nucleotides: 7. CDR3: CSATLLAGGLSYNEQFF. CDR3 nucleotide sequence: TGCAGTGCTACCCTACTAGCGGGAGGCCTCTCCTACAATGAGCAGTTCTTC.

This clonotype was counted at least ten times. V gene TRBV20-1 combines with J gene TRBJ2-7; TRBD2 matches 7 bases. The V segment lost 5 bases and the J segment 0 bases; nucleotides outside the gene matches: 4. This CDR3 spans 13 amino acids. CDR1 and CDR2 (germline): DFQATT, SNEGSKA (reference sequence). This CDR3 is CSAPSGISYEQYF. CDR3 bases: TGCAGTGCTCCCAGCGGGATCTCCTACGAGCAGTACTTC.

The CDR3 is CASSLGPEPGQQFF. The CDR3 DNA sequence: TGTGCCAGCAGTTTAGGCCCAGAGCCGGGACAGCAGTTCTTC. V gene TRBV28 combines with J gene TRBJ2-1; D is perhaps TRBD1 or TRBD2 (5 bases each). The germline V gene has CDR1 MDHEN and CDR2 SYDVKM. Trimming removed 2 bases from V and 11 bases from J, with 16 bases in between. The CDR3 contains 14 residues. The full variable domain, completed using reference TRBV28 and TRBJ2-1, is DVKVTQSSRYLVKRTGEKVFLECVQDMDHENMFWYRQDPGLGLRLIYFSYDVKMKEKGDIPEGYSVSREKKERFSLILESASTNQTSMYLCASSLGPEPGQQFFGPGTRLTVL.

The V and J genes are TRBV7-6 and TRBJ2-1, with 9 bases matching TRBD1. Germline-derived CDR1 and CDR2 are SGHVS and FNYEAQ. Trimming at V came to 5 bases and at J to 3 bases, leaving 8 bases not matched to a gene. The CDR3 has 16 amino acids. CDR3 protein: CASSQWTGESYNEQFF. The CDR3 nucleotides are TGTGCCAGCAGCCAATGGACAGGGGAAAGCTACAATGAGCAGTTCTTC.